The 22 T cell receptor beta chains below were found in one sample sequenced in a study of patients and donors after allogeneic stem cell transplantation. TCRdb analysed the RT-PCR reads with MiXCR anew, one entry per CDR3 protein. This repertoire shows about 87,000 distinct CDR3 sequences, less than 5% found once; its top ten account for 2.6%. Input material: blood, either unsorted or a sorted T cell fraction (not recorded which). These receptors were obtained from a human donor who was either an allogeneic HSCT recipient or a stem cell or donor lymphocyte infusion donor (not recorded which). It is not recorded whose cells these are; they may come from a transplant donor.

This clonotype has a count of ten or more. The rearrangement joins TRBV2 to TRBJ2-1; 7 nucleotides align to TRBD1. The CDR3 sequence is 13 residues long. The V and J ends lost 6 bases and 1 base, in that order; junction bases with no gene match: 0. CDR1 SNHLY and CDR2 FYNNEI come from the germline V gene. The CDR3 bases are TGTGCCAGCAGACAGGGGTCCTACAATGAGCAGTTCTTC. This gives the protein CASRQGSYNEQFF.

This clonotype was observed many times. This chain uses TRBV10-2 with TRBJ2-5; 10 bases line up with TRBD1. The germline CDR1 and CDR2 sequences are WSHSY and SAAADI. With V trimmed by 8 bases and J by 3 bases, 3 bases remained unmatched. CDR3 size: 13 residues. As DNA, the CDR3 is TGCGCCAGCGGCGGGACAGGGGAAGAGACCCAGTACTTC. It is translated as CASGGTGEETQYF.

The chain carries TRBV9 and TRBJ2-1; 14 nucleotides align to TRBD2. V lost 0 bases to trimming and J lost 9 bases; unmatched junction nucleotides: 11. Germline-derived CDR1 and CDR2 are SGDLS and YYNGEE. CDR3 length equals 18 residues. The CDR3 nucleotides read TGTGCCAGCAGCGTAGGTCCCGGTGGGGGACTAGCGGGGGTTGAGCAGTTCTTC. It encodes CASSVGPGGGLAGVEQFF. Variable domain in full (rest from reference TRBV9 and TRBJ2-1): DSGVTQTPKHLITATGQRVTLRCSPRSGDLSVYWYQQSLDQGLQFLIQYYNGEERAKGNILERFSAQQFPDLHSELNLSSLELGDSALYFCASSVGPGGGLAGVEQFFGPGTRLTVL.

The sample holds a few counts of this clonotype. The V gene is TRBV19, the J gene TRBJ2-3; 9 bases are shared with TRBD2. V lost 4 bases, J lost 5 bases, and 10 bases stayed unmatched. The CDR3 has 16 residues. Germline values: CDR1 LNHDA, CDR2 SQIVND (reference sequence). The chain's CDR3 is CASSRAGGRRVDTQYF. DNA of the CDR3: TGTGCCAGTAGTAGGGCGGGGGGGCGGAGGGTAGATACGCAGTATTTT.

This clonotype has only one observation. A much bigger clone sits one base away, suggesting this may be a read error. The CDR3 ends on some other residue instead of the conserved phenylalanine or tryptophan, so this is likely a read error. The CDR3 nucleotides are TGTGCCTGGAGTATCCTTGGGCTCGAGCAGTACCTC. Amino acid sequence: CAWSILGLEQYL. The chain has TRBV30 and TRBJ2-7; no clear D. CDR3 length equals 12 residues. Germline loops: CDR1 GTSNPN, CDR2 SVGIG (reference sequence). The V end lost 2 bases, the J end lost 6 bases, and 11 bases lay between the germline ends.

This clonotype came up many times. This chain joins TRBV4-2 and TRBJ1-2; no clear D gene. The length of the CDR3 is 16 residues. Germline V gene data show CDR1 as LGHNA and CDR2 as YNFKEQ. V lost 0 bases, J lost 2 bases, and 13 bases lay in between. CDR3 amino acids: CASSQDFQSSNYGYTF. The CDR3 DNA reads TGTGCCAGCAGCCAAGATTTTCAGTCCTCCAACTATGGCTACACCTTC.

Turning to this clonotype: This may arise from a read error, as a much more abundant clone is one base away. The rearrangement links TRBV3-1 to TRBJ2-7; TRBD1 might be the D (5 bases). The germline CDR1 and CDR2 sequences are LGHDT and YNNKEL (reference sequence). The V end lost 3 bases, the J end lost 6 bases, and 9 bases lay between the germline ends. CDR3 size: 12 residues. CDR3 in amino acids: CASSQPGREQYF. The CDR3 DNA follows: TGTGCCAGCAGCCAGCCAGGGCGCGAGCAGTACTTC.

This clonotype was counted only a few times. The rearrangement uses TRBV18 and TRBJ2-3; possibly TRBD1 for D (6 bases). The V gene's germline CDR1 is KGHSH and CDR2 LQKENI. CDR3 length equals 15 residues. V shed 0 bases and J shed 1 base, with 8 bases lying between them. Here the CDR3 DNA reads TGTGCCAGCTCACCACCCGCAGGGGGCACAGATACGCAGTATTTT. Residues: CASSPPAGGTDTQYF.

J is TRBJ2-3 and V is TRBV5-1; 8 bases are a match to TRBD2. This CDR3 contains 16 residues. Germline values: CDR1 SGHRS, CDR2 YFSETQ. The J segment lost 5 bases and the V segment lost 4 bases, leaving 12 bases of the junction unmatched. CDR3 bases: TGCGCCAGCAGCCCCCCCGGGACTAGAGGATTAGATACGCAGTATTTT. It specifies CASSPPGTRGLDTQYF.

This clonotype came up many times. CDR3 residues: CASSSTDRTGNTEAFF. The CDR3 nucleotides are TGTGCCAGCAGTTCCACAGATCGGACGGGTAACACTGAAGCTTTCTTT. The chain combines TRBV12-3 or TRBV12-4 with TRBJ1-1; D ambiguous. The CDR3 extends over 16 amino acids. V dropped 4 bases and J dropped 2 bases, with 17 bases sitting between them.

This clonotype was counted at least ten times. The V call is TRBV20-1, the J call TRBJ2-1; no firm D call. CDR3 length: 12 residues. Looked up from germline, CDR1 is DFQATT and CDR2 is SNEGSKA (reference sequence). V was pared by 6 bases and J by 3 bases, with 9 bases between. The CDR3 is CSAPRDYNEQFF. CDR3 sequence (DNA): TGCAGTGCCCCAAGGGACTACAATGAGCAGTTCTTC.

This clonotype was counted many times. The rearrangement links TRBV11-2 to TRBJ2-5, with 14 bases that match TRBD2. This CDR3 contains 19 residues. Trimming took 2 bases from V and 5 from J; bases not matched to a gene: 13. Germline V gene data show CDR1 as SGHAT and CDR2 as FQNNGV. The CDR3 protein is CASSLTSGTSGSRRETQYF. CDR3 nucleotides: TGTGCCAGCAGCTTAACCTCCGGGACTAGCGGGAGTAGGCGGGAGACCCAGTACTTC.

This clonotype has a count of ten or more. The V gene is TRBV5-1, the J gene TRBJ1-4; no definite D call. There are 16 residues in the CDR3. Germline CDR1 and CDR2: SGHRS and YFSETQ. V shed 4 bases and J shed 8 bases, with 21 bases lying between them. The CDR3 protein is CASSVFDTSSGEKLFF. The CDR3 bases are TGCGCCAGCAGCGTATTCGACACTTCCTCGGGGGAAAAACTGTTTTTT.

The CDR3 here is CASSYQGRDQPQHF. The CDR3, as DNA: TGTGCCAGCAGTTACCAGGGGCGGGATCAGCCCCAGCATTTT. The chain combines TRBV6-5 with TRBJ1-5, with TRBD1 as a possible D gene (6 bases). Deletions cut 2 bases from V and 5 bases from J, with 10 bases between. The CDR3 spans 14 residues. Germline lookup yields CDR1 MNHEY and CDR2 SVGAGI.

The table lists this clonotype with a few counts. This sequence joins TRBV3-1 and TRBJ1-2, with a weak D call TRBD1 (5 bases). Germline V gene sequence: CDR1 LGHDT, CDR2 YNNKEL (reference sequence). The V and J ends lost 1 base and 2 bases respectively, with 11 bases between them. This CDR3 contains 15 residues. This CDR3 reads CASSQGGRDNYGYTF. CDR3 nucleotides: TGTGCCAGCAGCCAAGGCGGCAGGGACAACTATGGCTACACCTTC. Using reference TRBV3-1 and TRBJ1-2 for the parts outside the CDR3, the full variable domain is DTAVSQTPKYLVTQMGNDKSIKCEQNLGHDTMYWYKQDSKKFLKIMFSYNNKELIINETVPNRFSPKSPDKAHLNLHINSLELGDSAVYFCASSQGGRDNYGYTFGSGTRLTVV.

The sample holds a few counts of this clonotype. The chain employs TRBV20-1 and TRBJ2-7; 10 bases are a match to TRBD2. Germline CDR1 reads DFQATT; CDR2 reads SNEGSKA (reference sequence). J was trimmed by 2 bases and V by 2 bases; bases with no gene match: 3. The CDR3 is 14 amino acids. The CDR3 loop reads CSARLSGGPYEQYF. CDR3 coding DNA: TGCAGTGCTAGACTTAGCGGGGGGCCCTACGAGCAGTACTTC.

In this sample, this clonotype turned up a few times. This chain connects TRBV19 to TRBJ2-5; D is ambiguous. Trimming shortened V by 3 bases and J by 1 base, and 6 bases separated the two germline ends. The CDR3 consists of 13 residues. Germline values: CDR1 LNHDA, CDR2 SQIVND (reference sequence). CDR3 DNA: TGTGCCAGTAGTATTTGGGGCCAAGAGACCCAGTACTTC. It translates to CASSIWGQETQYF.

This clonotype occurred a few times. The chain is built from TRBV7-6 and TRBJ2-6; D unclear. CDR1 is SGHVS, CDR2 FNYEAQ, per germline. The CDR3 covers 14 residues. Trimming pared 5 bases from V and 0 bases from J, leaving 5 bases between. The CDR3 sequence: CASSPNSGANVLTF. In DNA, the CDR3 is TGTGCCAGCAGCCCGAACTCTGGGGCCAACGTCCTGACTTTC.

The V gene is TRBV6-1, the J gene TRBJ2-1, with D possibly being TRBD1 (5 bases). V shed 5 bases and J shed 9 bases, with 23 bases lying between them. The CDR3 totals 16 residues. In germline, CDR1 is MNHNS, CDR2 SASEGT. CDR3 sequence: CASSRRYAGPASEQFF. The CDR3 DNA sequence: TGTGCCAGCAGTCGACGGTATGCAGGGCCGGCGAGTGAGCAGTTCTTC.

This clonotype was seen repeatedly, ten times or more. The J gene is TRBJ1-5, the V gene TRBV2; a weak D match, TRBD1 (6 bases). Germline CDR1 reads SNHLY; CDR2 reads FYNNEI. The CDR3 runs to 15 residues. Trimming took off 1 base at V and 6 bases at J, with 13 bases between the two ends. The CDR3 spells CASSEGTTGSQPQHF. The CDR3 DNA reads TGTGCCAGCAGTGAAGGGACCACAGGGAGTCAGCCCCAGCATTTT.

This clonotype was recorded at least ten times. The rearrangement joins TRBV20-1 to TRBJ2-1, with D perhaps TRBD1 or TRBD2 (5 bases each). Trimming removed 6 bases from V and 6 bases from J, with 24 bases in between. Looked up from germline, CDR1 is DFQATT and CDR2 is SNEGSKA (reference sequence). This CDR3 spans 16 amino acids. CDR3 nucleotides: TGCAGTGCCCGAGGAACTAGGGGCATTCTGGGCAATGAGCAGTTCTTC. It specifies CSARGTRGILGNEQFF.

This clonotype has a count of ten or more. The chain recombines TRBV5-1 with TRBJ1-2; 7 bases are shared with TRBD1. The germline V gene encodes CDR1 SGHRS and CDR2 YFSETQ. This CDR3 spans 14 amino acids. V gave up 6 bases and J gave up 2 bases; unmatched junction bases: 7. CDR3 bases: TGCGCCAGCACCAAAGGGACAGCCAACTATGGCTACACCTTC. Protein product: CASTKGTANYGYTF.